Listed below are T cell receptor beta chains from one sample, sequenced in a study of glioma-infiltrating T cells after dendritic cell vaccination. Profiled with immunoSEQ multiplex PCR; TCRdb holds only in-frame clones, not every one. The sample has around 100,000 clones, 81% seen once. The sample was blood, taken before dendritic cell vaccination. The receptors here all came from a human donor with glioblastoma. CDR3s include the opening cysteine and the closing phenylalanine or tryptophan. A D gene is named only where the DNA matches it firmly. Some rows have no size entry. The others give once, few or many, or a class for an expanded clone.

TRBJ2-7,.,TRBV4-2,.,TGTGCCAGCAGCCAAGAGCTACGCCAGCCGCGGCCCTACGAGCAGTACTTC,CASSQELRQPRPYEQYF
TRBJ2-3,TRBD2,TRBV19,once,TGTGCCAGTCGTACGGGGGGAGATACGCAGTATTTT,CASRTGGDTQYF
TRBJ2-7,.,TRBV27,.,TGTGCCAGCAGTTGGACAAGGGATTACGAGCAGTACTTC,CASSWTRDYEQYF
TRBJ2-7,.,TRBV4-3,.,TGCGCCAGCAGCCAAGATCGGTACGTGTACGAGCAGTACTTC,CASSQDRYVYEQYF
TRBJ2-1,TRBD2,TRBV2,.,TGTGCCAGCACGGGACTAGCGGGGGTTGGGAGTAATGAGCAGTTCTTC,CASTGLAGVGSNEQFF
TRBJ2-1,.,TRBV7-2,.,TGTGCCAGCAGCCCTCCGGCGGTGAACAATGAGCAGTTCTTC,CASSPPAVNNEQFF
TRBJ2-7,.,TRBV29-1,.,TGCAGCGTTGAATCCCAGCAGGGGACCACGTACGAGCAGTACTTC,CSVESQQGTTYEQYF
TRBJ1-6,TRBD1,TRBV2,.,TGTGCCAGCAGCCAGAGACAGGGGGGGTCCTATAATTCACCCCTCCACTTT,CASSQRQGGSYNSPLHF
TRBJ2-3,TRBD2,TRBV6-5,.,TGTGCCAGCAGTTACTCGGTGCTAGCGGGGGATACGCAGTATTTT,CASSYSVLAGDTQYF
TRBJ1-1,TRBD1,TRBV15,.,TGTGCCACCAGCAGAGCTAACGAGGGCAGGGGGCGTAACACTGAAGCTTTCTTT,CATSRANEGRGRNTEAFF
TRBJ2-2,.,TRBV1,once,TGCACCAGCAGCCAAACCCGACTAGCGGGGGGATCCGGGGAGCTGTTTTTT,CTSSQTRLAGGSGELFF
TRBJ1-1,.,TRBV18,.,TGTGCCAGCTCACCCAGTTGGGGGCAGAACACTGAAGCTTTCTTT,CASSPSWGQNTEAFF
TRBJ1-2,TRBD1,TRBV6-1,.,TGTGCCAGCAGTGCCTCGGGACAGGGGGCGCAAGGCTACACCTTC,CASSASGQGAQGYTF
TRBJ2-2,TRBD1,TRBV4-3,.,TGCGCCAGCAGCCCCGACAGGGACGTCACCGGGGAGCTGTTTTTT,CASSPDRDVTGELFF
TRBJ2-1,.,TRBV6-1,.,TGTGCCAGCAGTGAAAGCGCCTACAATGAGCAGTTCTTC,CASSESAYNEQFF
TRBJ2-3,.,TRBV11-2,.,TGTGCCAGCAGCTTTGGCTCTAGCACAGATACGCAGTATTTT,CASSFGSSTDTQYF
TRBJ2-3,TRBD1,TRBV9,.,TGTGCCAGCAGCGAGGGGGGGACAGGGGCAGCAGATACGCAGTATTTT,CASSEGGTGAADTQYF
TRBJ2-7,TRBD1,TRBV2,.,TGTGCCAGCAGTGCCCGCCGAGGACAGGGCATCCACGAGCAGTACTTC,CASSARRGQGIHEQYF
TRBJ2-3,TRBD2,TRBV6-1,.,TGTGCCAGCAGTACCCGGGAGGAGGGTACGCAGTATTTT,CASSTREEGTQYF
TRBJ2-5,.,TRBV4-3,.,TGCGCCAGCAGCCCTGAGGATGGGGGGGGCGCCCGTGAGGAGACCCAGTACTTC,CASSPEDGGGAREETQYF
TRBJ1-5,TRBD1,TRBV7-8,once,TGTGCCAGCAGCACCCGTCTGACAGGGATCAATCAGCCCCAGCATTTT,CASSTRLTGINQPQHF
TRBJ2-3,TRBD1,TRBV6-1,.,TGTGCCAGCAGTGAACAGGGGGCAACAGATACGCAGTATTTT,CASSEQGATDTQYF
TRBJ2-5,.,TRBV5-4,.,TGTGCCAGCAGCTTCCCAGGGTCCCAAGAGACCCAGTACTTC,CASSFPGSQETQYF
TRBJ2-1,TRBD2,TRBV5-1,.,TGCGCCAGCAGCCAGGGCGGGGGGAATGAGCAGTTCTTC,CASSQGGGNEQFF
TRBJ1-2,TRBD1,TRBV2,many,TGTGCCAGCAGTGTAAACAGGGGCAACTATGGCTACACCTTC,CASSVNRGNYGYTF
TRBJ2-2,TRBD1,TRBV11-2,.,TGTGCCAGCAGATCCTACAGGGGTGAGGGCGCCGGGGAGCTGTTTTTT,CASRSYRGEGAGELFF
TRBJ2-5,.,TRBV5-1,once,TGCGCCAGCAGCTCGTTACAGGGTAATGGGGAGACCCAGTACTTC,CASSSLQGNGETQYF
TRBJ2-1,TRBD2,TRBV4-3,.,TGCGCCAGCAGTCCCGGGGGGGCCCCCTACAATGAGCAGTTCTTC,CASSPGGAPYNEQFF
TRBJ2-5,TRBD2,TRBV30,.,TGTGCCTGGAGTCATAGCGGGGTTAGGGAAGAGACCCAGTACTTC,CAWSHSGVREETQYF
TRBJ1-2,.,TRBV4-3,.,TGCGCCAGCAGCCAAGCGCCCGCGGGGGGCGGAGGCGGCTACACCTTC,CASSQAPAGGGGGYTF
TRBJ1-5,.,TRBV6-1,.,TGTGCCAGCACGCAGGCAAGCCAGCCCCAGCATTTT,CASTQASQPQHF
TRBJ2-7,.,TRBV29-1,.,TGCAGCGCAAAGAAGACAGATACCTCCTACGAGCAGTACTTC,CSAKKTDTSYEQYF
TRBJ1-1,.,TRBV19,.,TGTGCCAGTAGTATCCCAAATAGACAGACGAACACTGAAGCTTTCTTT,CASSIPNRQTNTEAFF
TRBJ2-5,.,TRBV29-1,.,TGCAGCGTTGAACGGGGAGGAGAGACCCAGTACTTC,CSVERGGETQYF
TRBJ1-4,.,TRBV19,.,TGTGCCAGTAGTCGGCAGGCAGGGATAAAACTGTTTTTT,CASSRQAGIKLFF